This is a list of T cell receptor beta chains from one sample in a study of Ad26.COV2.S vaccination and SARS-CoV-2 variants. Method: immunoSEQ multiplex PCR; TCRdb's copy keeps in-frame clones and lacks some. The sample holds hundreds of thousands of clones, around 90% seen once. The material sequenced was peripheral blood, taken in a trial of Ad26.COV2.S vaccine versus placebo. The origin of the receptors is a person between 18 and 60 years old who received the Ad26.COV2.S COVID-19 vaccine or a placebo. Both conserved end residues are part of each CDR3. Each record gives: J gene, V gene, D gene, CDR3 length, clone size, CDR3 DNA, CDR3 protein. A D gene is named only where the DNA matches it firmly. Clone sizes are given selectively: once, few, many, or a class where the clone is expanded.

TRBJ1-5 TRBV7-9 - 15 - TGTGCCAGCAGCTTAGGGAGGCCGGGCAATCAGCCCCAGCATTTT CASSLGRPGNQPQHF
TRBJ2-7 TRBV4-2 TRBD1 14 few TGTGCCAGCAGCCAGATACAGGGGGCCTACGAGCAGTACTTC CASSQIQGAYEQYF
TRBJ2-5 TRBV10-1 - 12 - TGCGCCAGCCGAGCAAGATTAGAGACCCAGTACTTC CASRARLETQYF
TRBJ2-2 TRBV27 TRBD2 15 - TGTGCCAGCAGTTATACTAGCGCAGGTGGCGGGGAGCTGTTTTTT CASSYTSAGGGELFF
TRBJ2-5 TRBV9 TRBD2 16 - TGTGCCAGCAGCGTAGGGTTAGCGGGGTACCAAGAGACCCAGTACTTC CASSVGLAGYQETQYF
TRBJ2-7 TRBV6-6 TRBD1 14 - TGTGCCAGCAGTCGCGGGACAGGCAACTACGAGCAGTACTTC CASSRGTGNYEQYF
TRBJ2-5 TRBV7-2 - 13 - TGTGCCAGCAGCTATCAAGGAGAAGAGACCCAGTACTTC CASSYQGEETQYF
TRBJ1-6 TRBV18 - 14 - TGTGCCAGCTCACCAGGACAAGCGAGGTCACCCCTCCACTTT CASSPGQARSPLHF
TRBJ2-7 TRBV2 - 11 - TGTGCCAGCAGGGGGGACTACGAGCAGTACTTC CASRGDYEQYF
TRBJ1-4 TRBV2 - 13 - TGTGCCAGCAGTGGGGACGCTAATGAAAAACTGTTTTTT CASSGDANEKLFF
TRBJ1-1 TRBV29-1 - 12 - TGCAGCGTTGAAGAGGGGCGAGCGGGAGCTTTCTTT CSVEEGRAGAFF
TRBJ2-2 TRBV6-5 - 14 - TGTGCCAGCAGTTACGCCAGAGACACCGGGGAGCTGTTTTTT CASSYARDTGELFF
TRBJ2-4 TRBV29-1 - 13 - TGCAGCGTGAGAGGGGTTGCCAAAAACATTCAGTACTTC CSVRGVAKNIQYF
TRBJ2-7 TRBV7-2 TRBD1 14 few TGTGCCAGCAGCCCAGGACAGGGGAGCCGTATATTGTACTTC CASSPGQGSRILYF
TRBJ2-7 TRBV3-1/TRBV3-2 - 15 - TGTGCCAGCAGCCAAGGTTCAGTCCCTAAGGGCGAGCAGTACTTC CASSQGSVPKGEQYF
TRBJ2-5 TRBV29-1 - 15 - TGCAGCGTTGGGGGGGGACAAACCCCCAAAGAGACCCAGTACTTC CSVGGGQTPKETQYF
TRBJ2-1 TRBV12-3/TRBV12-4 - 13 once TGTGCCACCGGGACGGGGGTCGGCAATGAGCAGTTCTTC CATGTGVGNEQFF
TRBJ1-6 TRBV5-6 TRBD1 14 - TGTGCCAGCAACCGGAGGACAGGGGTTTCACCCCTCCACTTT CASNRRTGVSPLHF
TRBJ1-3 TRBV9 - 14 - TGTGCCAGCAGCCTCCGTCTTAACGGAAACACCATATATTTT CASSLRLNGNTIYF
TRBJ1-6 TRBV6-1 - 15 - TGTGCCAGCAGTGAAAGGGGGATTTATAATTCACCCCTCCACTTT CASSERGIYNSPLHF
TRBJ1-1 TRBV3-1/TRBV3-2 TRBD1 15 - TGTGCCAGCAGCCCTTACCAGACAGGGCACACTGAAGCTTTCTTT CASSPYQTGHTEAFF
TRBJ1-1 TRBV7-9 - 12 once TGTGCCAGCAGCCCGCAGGGAACTGAAGCTTTCTTT CASSPQGTEAFF
TRBJ2-7 TRBV14 TRBD1 14 once TGTGCCAGCAGCCCCCAGGGGGAAGGCTACGAGCAGTACTTC CASSPQGEGYEQYF
TRBJ1-4 TRBV19 - 15 - TGTGCCAGTAGTCCTATAGGGGAGGGGAATGAAAAACTGTTTTTT CASSPIGEGNEKLFF
TRBJ2-2 TRBV29-1 - 13 - TGCAGCGCAGAGGCAGGGGTCACCGGGGAGCTGTTTTTT CSAEAGVTGELFF
TRBJ2-1 TRBV7-2 - 16 - TGTGCCAGCAGCTTAGTGCGGCTCAGCTCCTACAATGAGCAGTTCTTC CASSLVRLSSYNEQFF
TRBJ2-3 TRBV3-1/TRBV3-2 TRBD2 14 - TGTGCCAGCAGCCCGGGACTAGATGGGGATACGCAGTATTTT CASSPGLDGDTQYF
TRBJ1-1 TRBV2 - 14 - TGTGCCAGCAGCCTTTATCTTATGAACACTGAAGCTTTCTTT CASSLYLMNTEAFF
TRBJ2-1 TRBV4-1 - 15 - TGCGCCAGCAGCCAAGGCCGGCAAAGCTATAATGAGCAGTTCTTC CASSQGRQSYNEQFF
TRBJ1-4 TRBV11-2 - 12 - TGTGCCAGCAGCTTAAGGGATGAAAAACTGTTTTTT CASSLRDEKLFF
TRBJ2-7 TRBV7-9 TRBD1 15 - TGTGCCAGCAGCTGGCCGGGACAGGGTGGCTACGAGCAGTACTTC CASSWPGQGGYEQYF
TRBJ2-3 TRBV11-2 - 15 - TGTGCCAGCAGCATTAGGGGCGCAGGTCGGGATACGCAGTATTTT CASSIRGAGRDTQYF
TRBJ1-1 TRBV2 - 12 few TGTGCCAGCAGTGGTGGGGACACTGAAGCTTTCTTT CASSGGDTEAFF
TRBJ2-6 TRBV3-1/TRBV3-2 - 15 - TGTGCCAGCAGCCCGACGCGCTCTGGGGCCAACGTCCTGACTTTC CASSPTRSGANVLTF
TRBJ2-7 TRBV4-2 - 18 - TGTGCCAGCAGCCAAGATCCCCCCGGGCAGGGGAGCTCCTACGAGCAGTACTTC CASSQDPPGQGSSYEQYF
TRBJ1-3 TRBV7-9 - 15 - TGTGCCAGCAGGCCTCCGCTGAGAGCTGGAAACACCATATATTTT CASRPPLRAGNTIYF
TRBJ1-2 TRBV12-3/TRBV12-4 TRBD1 12 - TGTGCCACCTCGACAGGGGCCTATGGCTACACCTTC CATSTGAYGYTF
TRBJ1-2 TRBV27 - 12 - TGTGCCAGCAGTTTATCAGGGGATGGCTACACCTTC CASSLSGDGYTF
TRBJ2-3 TRBV4-1 TRBD2 18 - TGCGCCAGCAGCCAAGATATTTTACTAGCGGGGGGGACAGATACGCAGTATTTT CASSQDILLAGGTDTQYF